Below are 13 T cell receptor beta chains sequenced from a single sample in a study of OX40 agonist ivuxolimab in advanced cancers. The data were produced by immunoSEQ multiplex PCR, yet TCRdb's version contains in-frame clones alone and is incomplete. The repertoire has roughly 15,000 clones, 82% of them found once; the top ten carry around 2.2%. The input for sequencing was CD4+ or CD8+ T cells sorted from blood, taken in a trial of the OX40 agonist ivuxolimab. These receptors were collected from an adult with an advanced solid tumor such as melanoma, head and neck, liver or kidney cancer.

The chain has TRBV7-9 and TRBJ1-1, with TRBD1 as a possible D gene (5 bases). The CDR3 length is 17 residues. V was shortened by 2 bases and J by 0 bases, with 16 bases between the two germline ends. CDR1 is SEHNR and CDR2 is FQNEAQ in the germline V gene (reference sequence). The CDR3 DNA reads TGTGCCAGCAGCTTAAATTCCCCAGGGTCCCTGAACACTGAAGCTTTCTTT. Its protein product is CASSLNSPGSLNTEAFF.

V and J are TRBV7-9 and TRBJ1-4; 8 bases are a match to TRBD1. The V gene end was trimmed by 4 bases and the J gene end by 8 bases; junction bases not matched to a gene: 6. CDR3 length: 14 amino acids. In germline, CDR1 is SEHNR, CDR2 FQNEAQ (reference sequence). CDR3 region: CASSSATGGEKLFF. The DNA of the CDR3 is TGTGCCAGCAGCTCGGCTACAGGGGGAGAAAAACTGTTTTTT.

The rearrangement joins TRBV7-3 to TRBJ2-1; D remains unclear. The CDR3 sequence is 15 residues long. Germline CDR1 reads SGHTA; CDR2 reads FQGTGA. V was pared by 1 base and J by 5 bases, with 12 bases between. The CDR3 bases are TGTGCCAGCAGCTTAAATGGCAGAACCAACAATGAGCAGTTCTTC. Encoded protein: CASSLNGRTNNEQFF.

The chain has TRBV11-2 and TRBJ2-7; D possibly corresponds to TRBD1 (6 bases). CDR1 is SGHAT, CDR2 FQNNGV, per germline. This CDR3 region has 14 residues. Trimming shortened V by 5 bases and J by 2 bases, and 13 bases separated the two germline ends. CDR3 nucleotides: TGTGCCAGCAGCCCACAAGAGGGGGCCTACGAGCAGTACTTC. Its translation is CASSPQEGAYEQYF.

The chain combines TRBV20-1 with TRBJ2-2; D is unresolved. The germline V and J ends were trimmed by 2 bases and 6 bases, with 4 bases remaining between them. In germline, CDR1 is DFQATT, CDR2 SNEGSKA (reference sequence). The CDR3 loop spans 11 amino acids. CDR3 nucleotides: TGCAGTGCTAGAAAGGCCGGGGAGCTGTTTTTT. This gives the protein CSARKAGELFF.

On this clone itself: Other DNA variants within this sample encode the same CDR3. The chain joins TRBV11-2 to TRBJ2-7; unclear D gene. This CDR3 has 11 residues. Germline loops: CDR1 SGHAT, CDR2 FQNNGV. The V end was cut by 4 bases, the J end by 0 bases, with 1 base between. CDR3 protein: CASSSSYEQYF. The CDR3 nucleotides read TGTGCCAGCAGCTCCTCCTACGAGCAGTACTTC.

The chain combines TRBV21-1 with TRBJ2-7; the DNA was not compared with TRBD2, the D call given in the table. TRBV21-1 is termed a pseudogene. The CDR3 contains 15 residues. In nucleotides, the CDR3 is TGTGCCAGCAGCAAAGTTGCGGGAGTTCGTCACGAGCAGTACTTC. As protein: CASSKVAGVRHEQYF.

CDR3 DNA sequence: TGTGCCAGCAGTTACACACAGGGGAACTATGGCTACACCTTC. It yields the protein CASSYTQGNYGYTF. This chain joins TRBV6-6 and TRBJ1-2; 7 bases line up with TRBD1. CDR1 is MNHNY, CDR2 SVGAGI, per germline (reference sequence). There are 14 residues in the CDR3. The junction had 2 bases not matched to a gene; V was cut back by 2 bases and J by 2 bases.

The chain carries TRBV5-6 and TRBJ2-5; weak D call: TRBD1 (6 bases). Trimming left V 4 bases short and J 2 bases short, with 12 bases between. The germline CDR1 and CDR2 sequences are SGHDT and YYEEEE. CDR3 length equals 14 residues. CDR3 sequence (DNA): TGTGCCAGCAGCCCCCCAGGGGTTCAAGAGACCCAGTACTTC. Protein sequence: CASSPPGVQETQYF.

The rearrangement uses TRBV6-5 and TRBJ1-2; 8 bases fit TRBD1. V was pared by 4 bases and J by 6 bases, with 4 bases of the junction left unmatched. CDR3 length: 13 residues. Per germline, CDR1 MNHEY and CDR2 SVGAGI. CDR3 nucleotide sequence: TGTGCCAGCAGTTTGACAGGGGAAGATGGCTACACCTTC. This codes for CASSLTGEDGYTF.

This clone was observed a handful of times. The chain couples TRBV7-2 to TRBJ2-1; 12 bases map to TRBD2. The germline CDR1 and CDR2 sequences are SGHTA and FQGNSA. This CDR3 is built from 16 residues. The J segment lost 9 bases and the V segment lost 4 bases, leaving 10 bases of the junction unmatched. CDR3 sequence: CASSWDLAGGRGEQFF. The CDR3 bases are TGTGCCAGCAGCTGGGATCTAGCGGGAGGGCGGGGTGAGCAGTTCTTC.

The V call is TRBV18, the J call TRBJ2-7, with 7 positions matching TRBD1. The length of the CDR3 is 14 residues. The germline CDR1 and CDR2 sequences are KGHSH and LQKENI. Germline trimming cut 4 bases from V and 3 bases from J; bases unmatched to any gene: 6. As DNA, the CDR3 is TGTGCCAGCTCACGGGCGACAGGGTTCTACGAGCAGTACTTC. Encoded protein: CASSRATGFYEQYF.

CDR3 residues: CASSAQGGAGANVLTF. CDR3 nucleotide sequence: TGTGCCAGCAGCGCACAGGGAGGAGCTGGGGCCAACGTCCTGACTTTC. This sequence joins TRBV7-3 and TRBJ2-6; D tentatively fits TRBD1 or TRBD2 (6 bases each). The CDR3 loop spans 16 amino acids. CDR1 is SGHTA, CDR2 FQGTGA, per germline. V lost 5 bases to trimming and J lost 2 bases, with 13 bases between them.